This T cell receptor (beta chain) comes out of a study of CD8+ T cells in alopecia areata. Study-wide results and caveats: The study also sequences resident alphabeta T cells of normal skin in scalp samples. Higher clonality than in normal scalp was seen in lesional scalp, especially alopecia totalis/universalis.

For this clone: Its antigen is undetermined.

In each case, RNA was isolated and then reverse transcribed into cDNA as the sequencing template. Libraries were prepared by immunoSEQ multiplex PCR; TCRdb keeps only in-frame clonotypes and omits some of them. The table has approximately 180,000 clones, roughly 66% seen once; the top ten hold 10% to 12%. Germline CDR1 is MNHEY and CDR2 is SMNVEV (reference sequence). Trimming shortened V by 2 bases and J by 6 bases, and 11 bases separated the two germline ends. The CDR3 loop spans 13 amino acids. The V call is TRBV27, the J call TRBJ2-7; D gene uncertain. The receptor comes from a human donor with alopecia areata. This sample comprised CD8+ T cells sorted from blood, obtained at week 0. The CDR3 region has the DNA TGTGCCAGCAGTTTAGGGCCGACGAGCGAGCAGTACTTC. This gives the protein CASSLGPTSEQYF.